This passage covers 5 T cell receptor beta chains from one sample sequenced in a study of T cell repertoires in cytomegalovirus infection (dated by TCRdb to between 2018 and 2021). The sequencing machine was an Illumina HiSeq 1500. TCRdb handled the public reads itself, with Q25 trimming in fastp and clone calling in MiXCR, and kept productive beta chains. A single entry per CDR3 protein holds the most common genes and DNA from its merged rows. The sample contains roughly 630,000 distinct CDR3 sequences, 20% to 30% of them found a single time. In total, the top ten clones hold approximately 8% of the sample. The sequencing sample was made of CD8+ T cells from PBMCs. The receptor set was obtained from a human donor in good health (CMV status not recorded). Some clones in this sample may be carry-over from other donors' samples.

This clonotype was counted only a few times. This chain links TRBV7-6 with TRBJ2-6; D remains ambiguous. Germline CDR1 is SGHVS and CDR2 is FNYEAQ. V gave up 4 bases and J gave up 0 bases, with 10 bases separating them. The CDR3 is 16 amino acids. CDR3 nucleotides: TGTGCCAGCAGCTCGCTCGGTATCTCTGGGGCCAACGTCCTGACTTTC. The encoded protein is CASSSLGISGANVLTF.

DNA of the CDR3: TGTGCCAGCAGTTACCGGACAGGGAATGGCTACACCTTC. Residues: CASSYRTGNGYTF. The V and J genes are TRBV6-5 and TRBJ1-2, with 8 bases lining up with TRBD1. Trimming at V came to 2 bases and at J to 6 bases, leaving 2 bases not matched to a gene. The CDR3 contains 13 residues. Germline values: CDR1 MNHEY, CDR2 SVGAGI.

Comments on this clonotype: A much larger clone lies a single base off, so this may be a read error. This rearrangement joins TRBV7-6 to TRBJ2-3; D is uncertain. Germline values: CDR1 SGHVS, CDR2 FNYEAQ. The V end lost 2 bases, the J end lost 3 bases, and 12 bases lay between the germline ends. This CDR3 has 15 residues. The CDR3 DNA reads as TGTGCCAGCAGCTTATACTCGGTGGGAACAGATACGCAGTATTTT. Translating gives CASSLYSVGTDTQYF.

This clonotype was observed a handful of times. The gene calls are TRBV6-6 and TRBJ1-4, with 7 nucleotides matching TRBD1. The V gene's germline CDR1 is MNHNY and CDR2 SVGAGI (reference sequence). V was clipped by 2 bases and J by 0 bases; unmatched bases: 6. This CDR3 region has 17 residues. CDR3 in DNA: TGTGCCAGCAGTTACGGGGGCAGGGGGGCAACTAATGAAAAACTGTTTTTT. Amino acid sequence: CASSYGGRGATNEKLFF.

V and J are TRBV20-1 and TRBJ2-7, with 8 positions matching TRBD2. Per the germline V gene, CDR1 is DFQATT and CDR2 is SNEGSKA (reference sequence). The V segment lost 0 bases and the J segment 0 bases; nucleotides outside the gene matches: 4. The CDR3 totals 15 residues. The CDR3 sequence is CSARDSRGASYEQYF. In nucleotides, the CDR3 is TGCAGTGCTAGAGATTCGCGGGGGGCCTCCTACGAGCAGTACTTC.